The next 29 T cell receptor beta chains were all read from a single sample in a study of T cells in Graves' hyperthyroidism and ophthalmopathy. RNA transcripts yielded amplified TCR beta CDR3 regions. During a first-round RT-PCR of the TCR CDR3, the HTBI primer set was used. TCRdb ran MiXCR on the multiplex PCR reads and lists one entry per CDR3 protein. The sample records a few hundred thousand distinct CDR3 sequences, roughly 18% being singletons. The sequenced material came from blood. The receptors originated from a man between 40 and 49 years old with Graves' hyperthyroidism.

At least ten counts were recorded for this clonotype. This chain links TRBV2 with TRBJ2-1; TRBD2 matches at 11 bases. J was trimmed by 0 bases and V by 5 bases; bases with no gene match: 9. In germline, CDR1 is SNHLY, CDR2 FYNNEI. The CDR3 spans 18 residues. CDR3 DNA: TGTGCCAGCAGTATTCCCGGGACTAGCGGCAGCTCCTACAATGAGCAGTTCTTC. Its protein product is CASSIPGTSGSSYNEQFF. Using reference TRBV2 and TRBJ2-1 for the parts outside the CDR3, the full variable domain is EPEVTQTPSHQVTQMGQEVILRCVPISNHLYFYWYRQILGQKVEFLVSFYNNEISEKSEIFDDQFSVERPDGSNFTLKIRSTKLEDSAMYFCASSIPGTSGSSYNEQFFGPGTRLTVL.

The V gene is TRBV30, the J gene TRBJ1-1; D is undetermined. Germline values: CDR1 GTSNPN, CDR2 SVGIG (reference sequence). Trimming took 5 bases from V and 4 from J, leaving 14 bases between them. This CDR3 comprises 13 residues. The CDR3 DNA reads TGTGCCTGGCGTGAAGGGTTTGGCACTGAAGCTTTCTTT. Translation: CAWREGFGTEAFF.

This clonotype was seen a handful of times. The chain carries TRBV19 and TRBJ1-5, with D perhaps matching TRBD1 (6 bases). CDR1 LNHDA and CDR2 SQIVND come from the germline V gene (reference sequence). This CDR3 comprises 15 residues. Trimming cost V 5 bases and J 3 bases, with 14 bases left between them. CDR3 sequence reads: CASSLNRDPNQPQHF. CDR3 DNA: TGTGCCAGTAGTCTCAACAGGGACCCCAATCAGCCCCAGCATTTT.

V gene TRBV4-2 combines with J gene TRBJ1-4; D gene unclear. The length of the CDR3 is 14 residues. The V end lost 0 bases, the J end lost 6 bases, and 8 bases lay between the germline ends. Germline V gene lookup returns CDR1 LGHNA and CDR2 YNFKEQ. The DNA for the CDR3 is TGTGCCAGCAGCCAAGAGTCACAGTATGAAAAACTGTTTTTT. Translated, it gives CASSQESQYEKLFF.

This clonotype was detected only a few times. V is TRBV4-3 and J is TRBJ1-4; D gene ambiguous. Trimming removed 6 bases at V and 0 bases at J, with 14 bases between. The CDR3 runs to 16 residues. Germline V lookup: CDR1 LGHNA, CDR2 YSLEER. The CDR3 DNA sequence: TGCGCCAGCAGTCCAGGACGGACTGCAACTAATGAAAAACTGTTTTTT. Its translation: CASSPGRTATNEKLFF.

This clonotype turned up a few times. The rearrangement links TRBV18 to TRBJ1-2, with 8 bases aligning to TRBD1. CDR1 is KGHSH and CDR2 is LQKENI in the germline V gene. Germline trimming cut 4 bases from V and 5 bases from J; bases unmatched to any gene: 6. The CDR3 is 14 amino acids. CDR3 nucleotides: TGTGCCAGCTCACTTCAGGGGGCAGATTATGGCTACACCTTC. Residues: CASSLQGADYGYTF.

The rearrangement links TRBV11-2 to TRBJ2-2; unclear D gene. The CDR3 is made up of 15 amino acids. Germline V gene sequence: CDR1 SGHAT, CDR2 FQNNGV. V was clipped by 5 bases and J by 0 bases, with 10 bases between them. The CDR3 loop is CASSPRPTNTGELFF. CDR3 sequence (DNA): TGTGCCAGCAGCCCGCGGCCCACGAACACCGGGGAGCTGTTTTTT. The whole variable domain, remainder taken from reference TRBV11-2 and TRBJ2-2, is EAGVAQSPRYKIIEKRQSVAFWCNPISGHATLYWYQQILGQGPKLLIQFQNNGVVDDSQLPKDRFSAERLKGVDSTLKIQPAKLEDSAVYLCASSPRPTNTGELFFGEGSRLTVL.

The chain uses TRBV4-2 and TRBJ2-3, with TRBD2 matching over 10 bases. With V trimmed by 7 bases and J by 1 base, 11 bases remained unmatched. This CDR3 contains 17 residues. Per the germline V gene, CDR1 is LGHNA and CDR2 is YNFKEQ. CDR3 DNA: TGTGCCAGCATGAACCTACTAGCGGGGTTAGGCACAGATACGCAGTATTTT. Protein sequence: CASMNLLAGLGTDTQYF.

The chain has TRBV5-1 and TRBJ2-7; TRBD1 matches at 10 bases. The ends lost 0 bases at V and 4 bases at J; junction bases unmatched: 10. Germline V gene lookup returns CDR1 SGHRS and CDR2 YFSETQ. CDR3 length equals 17 residues. The CDR3 DNA reads as TGCGCCAGCAGCTTGGACTCTGTGACAGGGGGCGCGTACGAGCAGTACTTC. As protein: CASSLDSVTGGAYEQYF.

Only a few counts were recorded for this clonotype. This chain uses TRBV6-5 with TRBJ2-7; 12 bases match TRBD1. The CDR3 totals 19 residues. The V segment lost 2 bases and the J segment 0 bases; nucleotides outside the gene matches: 11. The germline CDR1 and CDR2 sequences are MNHEY and SVGAGI. As DNA, the CDR3 is TGTGCCAGCAGTTACCCTGTCCCGGGACAGGGGGCAAGCTCCTACGAGCAGTACTTC. Protein: CASSYPVPGQGASSYEQYF.

V is TRBV7-9 and J is TRBJ1-6; no clear D gene. The germline V gene encodes CDR1 SEHNR and CDR2 FQNEAQ (reference sequence). The V gene lost 3 bases and the J gene lost 5 bases, with 2 bases spanning the gap. The CDR3 length is 12 residues. As DNA, the CDR3 is TGTGCCAGCAGCTTTAATAATTCACCCCTCCACTTT. Translated, it gives CASSFNNSPLHF.

Note on this clonotype: Without the conserved terminal phenylalanine or tryptophan, this CDR3 likely stems from a read error. The chain employs TRBV20-1 and TRBJ1-6; D gene ambiguous. This CDR3 region has 15 residues. The germline V gene has CDR1 DFQATT and CDR2 SNEGSKA (reference sequence). The CDR3: CSVTDESSYNSPLHL. CDR3 in DNA: TGTAGTGTGACCGACGAGAGCTCCTATAATTCACCCCTCCACCTT.

This clonotype came up many times. The V call is TRBV19, the J call TRBJ2-1; weak D call: TRBD2 (7 bases). V dropped 7 bases and J dropped 7 bases, with 26 bases sitting between them. Germline V gene sequence: CDR1 LNHDA, CDR2 SQIVND (reference sequence). This CDR3 region has 17 residues. CDR3: CASMNTEGRGTRNEQFF. The CDR3 nucleotides read TGTGCCAGTATGAACACCGAGGGGAGGGGGACGCGAAATGAGCAGTTCTTC. The entire variable domain, with the rest obtained from reference TRBV19 and TRBJ2-1, is as follows: DGGITQSPKYLFRKEGQNVTLSCEQNLNHDAMYWYRQDPGQGLRLIYYSQIVNDFQKGDIAEGYSVSREKKESFPLTVTSAQKNPTAFYLCASMNTEGRGTRNEQFFGPGTRLTVL.

J is TRBJ1-4 and V is TRBV5-1; a possible D gene is TRBD1 (6 bases). The germline V gene encodes CDR1 SGHRS and CDR2 YFSETQ. Trimming left V 3 bases short and J 7 bases short, with 10 bases between. The CDR3 spans 13 residues. CDR3 DNA: TGCGCCAGCAGCTATGCAGGGGTTGAAAAACTGTTTTTT. It codes for CASSYAGVEKLFF.

Many counts were recorded for this clonotype. V is TRBV12-3 or TRBV12-4 and J is TRBJ1-6; maybe TRBD1 (6 bases). The CDR3 runs to 14 residues. Trimming took off 6 bases at V and 7 bases at J, with 13 bases between the two ends. The CDR3 loop is CASSNVGGNSPLHF. CDR3 DNA: TGTGCCAGCAGCAACGTGGGGGGCAATTCACCCCTCCACTTT.

This clonotype was counted ten times or more. The gene calls are TRBV7-3 and TRBJ2-7; tentatively, D is TRBD1 (5 bases). This CDR3 has 16 amino acids. The germline CDR1 and CDR2 sequences are SGHTA and FQGTGA. Trimming stripped 1 base from V and 3 bases from J, with 16 bases between. CDR3 protein: CASSLRGANPNYEQYF. The CDR3 DNA sequence: TGTGCCAGCAGCTTAAGGGGCGCTAACCCGAACTACGAGCAGTACTTC. The full variable domain, completed using reference TRBV7-3 and TRBJ2-7, is GAGVSQTPSNKVTEKGKYVELRCDPISGHTALYWYRQSLGQGPEFLIYFQGTGAADDSGLPNDRFFAVRPEGSVSTLKIQRTERGDSAVYLCASSLRGANPNYEQYFGPGTRLTVT.

This clonotype came up many times. The chain links TRBV19 to TRBJ2-5; tentatively, D is TRBD1 or TRBD2 (6 bases each). The CDR3 is 15 amino acids. The ends were cut back, 6 bases at V and 2 bases at J, with 16 bases in the middle. Germline V CDR1 and CDR2: LNHDA, SQIVND (reference sequence). CDR3 bases: TGTGCCAGTAGGAGGGGGGCCGGACAGCAAGAGACCCAGTACTTC. Its protein product is CASRRGAGQQETQYF.

There are many counts of this clonotype. V gene TRBV24-1 combines with J gene TRBJ1-1; a possible D gene is TRBD1 (6 bases). The CDR3 consists of 13 residues. Germline CDR1 is KGHDR and CDR2 is SFDVKD. Trimming pared 3 bases from V and 10 bases from J, leaving 14 bases between. CDR3 DNA sequence: TGTGCCACCAGTGATCCCTCAGGGGCGAGAGCTTTCTTT. It yields the protein CATSDPSGARAFF.

In nucleotides, the CDR3 is TGTGCCAGCCCGTATACGGGACAGGGGATGTACGAGCAGTACTTC. Protein product: CASPYTGQGMYEQYF. The chain joins TRBV6-2 or TRBV6-3 to TRBJ2-7, with 10 bases that match TRBD1. V trimming: 8 bases; J trimming: 4 bases; junction bases outside the gene matches: 11. Germline values: CDR1 MNHEY, CDR2 SVGEGT. The CDR3 has 15 residues.

At least ten counts were recorded for this clonotype. This sequence joins TRBV11-3 and TRBJ2-1, with D possibly TRBD1 on 5 matching bases. V dropped 1 base and J dropped 8 bases, with 9 bases sitting between them. The V gene's germline CDR1 is SGHNT and CDR2 YENEEA. There are 13 residues in the CDR3. CDR3 loop: CASSLGGSDEQFF. The CDR3 DNA reads as TGTGCCAGCAGCTTAGGGGGCTCGGATGAGCAGTTCTTC. Full variable domain (remainder filled in from reference TRBV11-3 and TRBJ2-1): EAGVVQSPRYKIIEKKQPVAFWCNPISGHNTLYWYLQNLGQGPELLIRYENEEAVDDSQLPKDRFSAERLKGVDSTLKIQPAELGDSAVYLCASSLGGSDEQFFGPGTRLTVL.

CDR3 region: CATSDLRGNQPQHF. As DNA, the CDR3 is TGTGCCACCAGTGATTTGCGCGGCAATCAGCCCCAGCATTTT. The rearrangement links TRBV24-1 to TRBJ1-5; D ambiguous. The CDR3 is made up of 14 amino acids. CDR1 is KGHDR and CDR2 is SFDVKD in the germline V gene. Between the trimmed V and J ends, which lost 0 bases and 2 bases, there was a span of 4 bases.

V is TRBV6-2 or TRBV6-3 and J is TRBJ2-1; TRBD2 matches at 7 bases. The V and J ends lost 4 bases and 3 bases, in that order; junction bases with no gene match: 15. This CDR3 contains 18 residues. The V gene's germline CDR1 is MNHEY and CDR2 SVGEGT. The CDR3 here is CASSLWETSRFFYNEQFF. DNA of the CDR3: TGTGCCAGCAGTTTGTGGGAGACTAGCCGGTTCTTCTACAATGAGCAGTTCTTC.

This clonotype was observed at least ten times. The chain employs TRBV12-3 or TRBV12-4 and TRBJ2-7, with D unresolved. This CDR3 region has 14 residues. V shed 2 bases and J shed 1 base, with 9 bases lying between them. The DNA of the CDR3 is TGTGCCAGCAGTTTACGAGACAAATCCTACGAGCAGTACTTC. Its protein product is CASSLRDKSYEQYF.

This clonotype was detected a few times. This chain uses TRBV6-1 with TRBJ2-5; tentatively, D is TRBD1 (6 bases). Per the germline V gene, CDR1 is MNHNS and CDR2 is SASEGT. Between the trimmed V and J ends, which lost 7 bases and 5 bases, there was a span of 17 bases. This CDR3 comprises 14 residues. DNA of the CDR3: TGTGCCAGCACTCCTCAAGGGGGAGAGGAGACCCAGTACTTC. Translated, it gives CASTPQGGEETQYF.

This clonotype has only a few counts. The J gene is TRBJ2-5, the V gene TRBV12-3 or TRBV12-4; D uncertain. V was clipped by 3 bases and J by 5 bases, with 10 bases between them. The CDR3 loop spans 13 amino acids. This chain's CDR3 is CASSFGSLETQYF. The CDR3 DNA follows: TGTGCCAGCAGTTTTGGCAGTTTGGAGACCCAGTACTTC.

At least ten counts were recorded for this clonotype. The chain recombines TRBV11-2 with TRBJ1-2; a possible D gene is TRBD1 (5 bases). V gave up 8 bases and J gave up 7 bases, with 17 bases separating them. CDR3 length: 13 residues. Germline V lookup: CDR1 SGHAT, CDR2 FQNNGV. CDR3 region: CASSPGGLGGYTF. CDR3 nucleotides: TGTGCCAGCTCCCCCGGGGGACTGGGTGGCTACACCTTC.

This clonotype was counted at least ten times. The chain carries TRBV6-1 and TRBJ2-3; D gene uncertain. Germline CDR1 and CDR2: MNHNS and SASEGT. This CDR3 is built from 13 residues. V lost 6 bases and J lost 0, with 7 bases in between. The CDR3 DNA reads as TGTGCCAGCAGCGGTAGTAGCACAGATACGCAGTATTTT. This translates into CASSGSSTDTQYF.

The sample holds many counts of this clonotype. V is TRBV28 and J is TRBJ1-1; no definite D call. This CDR3 is 13 amino acids long. CDR1 is MDHEN, CDR2 SYDVKM, per germline. Trimming cost V 5 bases and J 0 bases, with 7 bases left between them. In DNA form, the CDR3 reads TGTGCCAGCAGTGAGTATTTGAACACTGAAGCTTTCTTT. Protein product: CASSEYLNTEAFF.

This clonotype was picked up a small number of times. This sequence joins TRBV19 and TRBJ1-5, with TRBD1 matching 7 bases. The V segment lost 5 bases and the J segment 7 bases; nucleotides outside the gene matches: 11. The CDR3 extends over 15 amino acids. The V gene's germline CDR1 is LNHDA and CDR2 SQIVND (reference sequence). CDR3 residues: CASSSGQDGGQPQHF. In nucleotides, the CDR3 is TGTGCCAGTAGTTCTGGACAGGACGGGGGCCAGCCCCAGCATTTT.